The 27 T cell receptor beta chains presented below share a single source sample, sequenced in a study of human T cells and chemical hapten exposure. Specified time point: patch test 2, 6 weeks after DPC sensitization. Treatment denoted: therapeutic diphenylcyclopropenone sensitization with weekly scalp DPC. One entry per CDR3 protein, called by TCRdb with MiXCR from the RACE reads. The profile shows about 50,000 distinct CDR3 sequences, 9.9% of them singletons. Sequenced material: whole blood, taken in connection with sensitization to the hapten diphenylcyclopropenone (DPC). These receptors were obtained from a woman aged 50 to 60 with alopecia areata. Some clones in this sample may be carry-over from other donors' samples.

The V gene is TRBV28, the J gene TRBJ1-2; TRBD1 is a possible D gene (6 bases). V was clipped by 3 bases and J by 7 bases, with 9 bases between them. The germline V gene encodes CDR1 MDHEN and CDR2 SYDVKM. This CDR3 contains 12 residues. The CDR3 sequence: CASSFQGSGYTF. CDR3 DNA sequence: TGTGCCAGCAGTTTCCAGGGGAGTGGCTACACCTTC.

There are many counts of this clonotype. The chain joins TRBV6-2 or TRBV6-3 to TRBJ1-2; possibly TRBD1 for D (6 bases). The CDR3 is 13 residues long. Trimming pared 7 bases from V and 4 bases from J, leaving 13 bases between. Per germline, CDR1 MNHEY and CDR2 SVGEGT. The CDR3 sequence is CASTPDSIYGYTF. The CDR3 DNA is TGTGCCAGCACCCCGGACAGCATCTATGGCTACACCTTC.

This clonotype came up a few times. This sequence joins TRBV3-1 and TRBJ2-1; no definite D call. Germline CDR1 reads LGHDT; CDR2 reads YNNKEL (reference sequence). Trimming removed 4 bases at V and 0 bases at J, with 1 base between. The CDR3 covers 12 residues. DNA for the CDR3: TGTGCCAGCAGCCGCTCCTACAATGAGCAGTTCTTC. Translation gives CASSRSYNEQFF.

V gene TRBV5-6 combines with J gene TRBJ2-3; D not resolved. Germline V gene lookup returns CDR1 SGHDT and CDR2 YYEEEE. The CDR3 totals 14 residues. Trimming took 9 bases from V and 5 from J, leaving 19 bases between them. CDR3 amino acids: CATLVSPLEDTQYF. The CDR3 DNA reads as TGTGCCACCCTGGTTAGTCCCCTGGAAGATACGCAGTATTTT.

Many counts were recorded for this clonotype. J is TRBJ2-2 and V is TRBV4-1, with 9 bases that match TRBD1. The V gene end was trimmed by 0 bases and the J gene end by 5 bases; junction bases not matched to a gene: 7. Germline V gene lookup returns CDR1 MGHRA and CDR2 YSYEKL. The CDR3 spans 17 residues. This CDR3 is CASSQEAGTGRTGELFF. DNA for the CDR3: TGCGCCAGCAGCCAAGAGGCCGGGACAGGGAGGACCGGGGAGCTGTTTTTT.

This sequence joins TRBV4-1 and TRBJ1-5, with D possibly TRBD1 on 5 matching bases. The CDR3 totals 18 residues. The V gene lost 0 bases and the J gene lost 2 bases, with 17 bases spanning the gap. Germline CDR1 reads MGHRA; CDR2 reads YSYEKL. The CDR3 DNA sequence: TGCGCCAGCAGCCAAGAACGGCAGGGCCCCCTCCGCAATCAGCCCCAGCATTTT. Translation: CASSQERQGPLRNQPQHF.

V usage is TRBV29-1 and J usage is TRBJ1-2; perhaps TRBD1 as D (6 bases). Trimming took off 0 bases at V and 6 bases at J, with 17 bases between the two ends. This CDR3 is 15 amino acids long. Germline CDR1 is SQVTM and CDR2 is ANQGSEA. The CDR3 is CSVEDREDSSHGYTF. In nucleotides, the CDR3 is TGCAGCGTTGAAGATAGGGAGGACAGTTCTCATGGCTACACCTTC. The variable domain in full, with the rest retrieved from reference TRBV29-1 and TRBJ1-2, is SAVISQKPSRDICQRGTSLTIQCQVDSQVTMMFWYRQQPGQSLTLIATANQGSEATYESGFVIDKFPISRPNLTFSTLTVSNMSPEDSSIYLCSVEDREDSSHGYTFGSGTRLTVV.

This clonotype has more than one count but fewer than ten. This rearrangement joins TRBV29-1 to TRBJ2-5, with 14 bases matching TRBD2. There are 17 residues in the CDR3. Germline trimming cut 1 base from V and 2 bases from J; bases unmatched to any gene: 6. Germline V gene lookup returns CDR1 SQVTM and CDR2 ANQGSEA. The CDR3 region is CSVEGGTSGSTQETQYF. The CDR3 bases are TGCAGCGTTGAAGGGGGGACTAGCGGGAGTACTCAAGAGACCCAGTACTTC. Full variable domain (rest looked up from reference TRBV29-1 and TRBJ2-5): SAVISQKPSRDICQRGTSLTIQCQVDSQVTMMFWYRQQPGQSLTLIATANQGSEATYESGFVIDKFPISRPNLTFSTLTVSNMSPEDSSIYLCSVEGGTSGSTQETQYFGPGTRLLVL.

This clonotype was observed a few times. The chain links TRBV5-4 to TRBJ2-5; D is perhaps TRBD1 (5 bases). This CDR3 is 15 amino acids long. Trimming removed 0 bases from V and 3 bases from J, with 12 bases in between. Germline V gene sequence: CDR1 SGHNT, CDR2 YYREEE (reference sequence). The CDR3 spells CASSLEDSHKETQYF. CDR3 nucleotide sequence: TGTGCCAGCAGCTTGGAAGACAGCCATAAAGAGACCCAGTACTTC.

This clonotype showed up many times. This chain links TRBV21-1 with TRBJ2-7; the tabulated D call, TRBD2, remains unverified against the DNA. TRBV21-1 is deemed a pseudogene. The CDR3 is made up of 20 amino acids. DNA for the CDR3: TGTGCCAGCAGCTTCTTTCCCCCGGGACTAGCGGGAGGGCCGCAGGACGAGCAGTACTTC. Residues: CASSFFPPGLAGGPQDEQYF.

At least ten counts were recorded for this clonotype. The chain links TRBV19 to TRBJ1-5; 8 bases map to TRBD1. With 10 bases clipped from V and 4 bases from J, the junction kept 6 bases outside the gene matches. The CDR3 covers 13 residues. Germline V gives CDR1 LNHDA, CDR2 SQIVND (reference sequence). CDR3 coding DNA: TGTGCCATTGCCGGGACAGGTAATCAGCCCCAGCATTTT. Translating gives CAIAGTGNQPQHF. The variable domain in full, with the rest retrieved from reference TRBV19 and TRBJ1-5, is DGGITQSPKYLFRKEGQNVTLSCEQNLNHDAMYWYRQDPGQGLRLIYYSQIVNDFQKGDIAEGYSVSREKKESFPLTVTSAQKNPTAFYLCAIAGTGNQPQHFGDGTRLSIL.

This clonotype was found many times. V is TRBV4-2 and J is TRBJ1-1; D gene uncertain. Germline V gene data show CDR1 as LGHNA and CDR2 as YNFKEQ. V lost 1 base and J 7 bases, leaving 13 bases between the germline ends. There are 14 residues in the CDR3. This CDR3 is CASSQGRPTLEAFF. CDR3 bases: TGTGCCAGCAGCCAAGGGAGGCCGACTCTTGAAGCTTTCTTT.

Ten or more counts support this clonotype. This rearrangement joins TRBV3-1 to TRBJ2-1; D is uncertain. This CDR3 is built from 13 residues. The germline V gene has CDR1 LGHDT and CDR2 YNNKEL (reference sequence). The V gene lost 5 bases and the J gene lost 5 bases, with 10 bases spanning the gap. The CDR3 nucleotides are TGTGCCAGCAGCAAGGACCCTGACAATGAGCAGTTCTTC. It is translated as CASSKDPDNEQFF.

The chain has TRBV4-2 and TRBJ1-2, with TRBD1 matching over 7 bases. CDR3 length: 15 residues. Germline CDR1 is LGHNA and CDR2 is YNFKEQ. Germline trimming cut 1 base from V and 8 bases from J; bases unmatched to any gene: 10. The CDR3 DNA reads TGTGCCAGCAGCCAAGTTGAGACAGGGAATACAGGCTACACCTTC. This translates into CASSQVETGNTGYTF.

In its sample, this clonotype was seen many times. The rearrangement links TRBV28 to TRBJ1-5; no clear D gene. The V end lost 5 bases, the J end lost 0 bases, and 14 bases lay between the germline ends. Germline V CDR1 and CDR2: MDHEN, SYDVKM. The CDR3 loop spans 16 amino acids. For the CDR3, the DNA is TGTGCCAGCAGTCCGATCTCCGTCGCTAGCAATCAGCCCCAGCATTTT. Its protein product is CASSPISVASNQPQHF.

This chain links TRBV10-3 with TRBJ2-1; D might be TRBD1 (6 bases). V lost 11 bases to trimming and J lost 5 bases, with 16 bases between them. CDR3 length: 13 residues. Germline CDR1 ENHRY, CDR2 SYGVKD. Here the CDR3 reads CAVSQGIHNEQFF. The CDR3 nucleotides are TGTGCCGTTTCACAGGGCATCCACAATGAGCAGTTCTTC.

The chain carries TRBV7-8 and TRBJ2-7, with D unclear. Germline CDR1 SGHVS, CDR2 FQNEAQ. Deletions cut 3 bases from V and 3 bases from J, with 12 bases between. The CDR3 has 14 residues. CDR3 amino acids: CASSFPGDNYEQYF. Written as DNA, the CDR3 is TGTGCCAGCAGCTTCCCCGGAGACAACTACGAGCAGTACTTC.

This CDR3 reads CSAGHGYNQPQHF. For the CDR3, the DNA is TGCAGTGCTGGACACGGATACAATCAGCCCCAGCATTTT. This chain links TRBV20-1 with TRBJ1-5; D is perhaps TRBD1 (5 bases). The CDR3 sequence is 13 residues long. CDR1 and CDR2 (germline): DFQATT, SNEGSKA (reference sequence). Trimming shortened V by 5 bases and J by 3 bases, and 11 bases separated the two germline ends.

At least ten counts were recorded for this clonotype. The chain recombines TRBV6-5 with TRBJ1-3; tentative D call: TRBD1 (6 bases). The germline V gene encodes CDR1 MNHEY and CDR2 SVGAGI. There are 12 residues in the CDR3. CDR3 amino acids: CAAGGGGNTIYF. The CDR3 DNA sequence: TGTGCTGCCGGAGGGGGAGGAAACACCATATATTTT.

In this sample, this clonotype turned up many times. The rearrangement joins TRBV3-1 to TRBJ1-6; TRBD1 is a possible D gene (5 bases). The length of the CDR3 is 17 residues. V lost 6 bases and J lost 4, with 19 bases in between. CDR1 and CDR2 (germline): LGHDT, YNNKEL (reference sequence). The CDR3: CASRPSDIYFYNSPLHF. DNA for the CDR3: TGTGCCAGCAGGCCATCGGACATCTATTTTTATAATTCACCCCTCCACTTT.

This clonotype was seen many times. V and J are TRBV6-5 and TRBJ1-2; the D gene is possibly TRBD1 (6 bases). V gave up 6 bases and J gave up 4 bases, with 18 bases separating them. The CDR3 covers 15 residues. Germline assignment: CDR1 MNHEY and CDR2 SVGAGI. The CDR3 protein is CASRWDTSEVYGYTF. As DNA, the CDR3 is TGTGCCAGCAGATGGGACACCTCGGAAGTCTATGGCTACACCTTC.

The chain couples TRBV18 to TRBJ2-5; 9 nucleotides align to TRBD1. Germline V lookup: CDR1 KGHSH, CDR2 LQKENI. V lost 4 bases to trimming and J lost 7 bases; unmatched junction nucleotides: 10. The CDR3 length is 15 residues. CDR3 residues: CASSLPTGGQGTQYF. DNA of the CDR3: TGTGCCAGCTCACTACCTACAGGGGGCCAGGGGACCCAGTACTTC.

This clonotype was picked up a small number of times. CDR3 protein: CASRGTGSGANVLTF. CDR3 DNA: TGTGCCAGTAGGGGTACAGGGTCCGGGGCCAACGTCCTGACTTTC. This chain connects TRBV19 to TRBJ2-6, with D maybe TRBD1 (6 bases). CDR1 and CDR2 (germline): LNHDA, SQIVND (reference sequence). Deletions cut 6 bases from V and 4 bases from J, with 13 bases between. The CDR3 loop spans 15 amino acids.

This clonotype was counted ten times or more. The CDR3 here is CASSPLGLGFYEQYF. CDR3 nucleotides: TGTGCCAGCAGCCCCTTGGGCTTAGGTTTCTACGAGCAGTACTTC. V is TRBV3-1 and J is TRBJ2-7; D is unclear. The CDR3 runs 15 residues. Germline CDR1 and CDR2: LGHDT and YNNKEL (reference sequence). V lost 4 bases and J lost 3, with 16 bases in between.

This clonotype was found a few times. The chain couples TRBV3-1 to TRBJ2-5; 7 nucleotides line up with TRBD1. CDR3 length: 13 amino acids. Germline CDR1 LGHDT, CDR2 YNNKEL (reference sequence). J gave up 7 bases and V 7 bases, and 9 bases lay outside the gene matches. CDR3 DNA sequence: TGTGCCAGCAAGGACAGGCTAGATGGGACCCAGTACTTC. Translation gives CASKDRLDGTQYF.

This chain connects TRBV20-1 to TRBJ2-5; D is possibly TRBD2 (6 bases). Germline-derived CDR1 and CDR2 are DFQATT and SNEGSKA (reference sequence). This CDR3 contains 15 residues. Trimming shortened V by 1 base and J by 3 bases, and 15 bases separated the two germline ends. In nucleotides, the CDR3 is TGCAGTGCTAGAGTCCGTAGCGGATATAAAGAGACCCAGTACTTC. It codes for CSARVRSGYKETQYF.

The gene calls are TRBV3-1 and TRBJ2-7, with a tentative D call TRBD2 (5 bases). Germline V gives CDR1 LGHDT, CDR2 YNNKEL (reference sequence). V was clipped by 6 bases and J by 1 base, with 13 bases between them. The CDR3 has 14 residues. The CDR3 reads CASSRLGLSYEQYF. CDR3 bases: TGTGCCAGCAGTCGGCTCGGACTGTCCTACGAGCAGTACTTC.